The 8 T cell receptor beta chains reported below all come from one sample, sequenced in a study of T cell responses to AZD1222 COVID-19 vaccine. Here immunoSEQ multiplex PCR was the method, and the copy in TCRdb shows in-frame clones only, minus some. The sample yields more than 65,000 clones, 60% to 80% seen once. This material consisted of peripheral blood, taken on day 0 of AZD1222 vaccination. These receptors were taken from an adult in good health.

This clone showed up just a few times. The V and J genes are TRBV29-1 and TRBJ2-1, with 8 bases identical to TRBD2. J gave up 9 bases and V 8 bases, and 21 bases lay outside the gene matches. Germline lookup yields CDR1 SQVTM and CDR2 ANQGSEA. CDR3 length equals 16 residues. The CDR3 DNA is TGCAGCACGATTCGCGCATCCCAGCGGGAGTGGAGTGAGCAGTTCTTC. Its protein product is CSTIRASQREWSEQFF.

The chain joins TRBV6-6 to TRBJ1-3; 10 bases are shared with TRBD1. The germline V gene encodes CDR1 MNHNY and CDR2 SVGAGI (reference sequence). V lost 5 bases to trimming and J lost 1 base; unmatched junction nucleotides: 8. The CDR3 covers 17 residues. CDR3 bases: TGTGCCAGCAGTCGAACCGGGACAGGGGATTCTGGAAACACCATATATTTT. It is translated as CASSRTGTGDSGNTIYF.

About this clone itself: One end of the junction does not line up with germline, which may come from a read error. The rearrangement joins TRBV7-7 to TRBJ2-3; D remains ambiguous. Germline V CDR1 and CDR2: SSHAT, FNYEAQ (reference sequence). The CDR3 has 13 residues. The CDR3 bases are TGTGCTAGCAGCTTAGTGGTGTGGTCCACGCAGTATTTT. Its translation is CASSLVVWSTQYF. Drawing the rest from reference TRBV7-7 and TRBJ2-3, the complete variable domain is GAGVSQSPRYKVTKRGQDVTLRCDPISSHATLYWYQQALGQGPEFLTYFNYEAQPDKSGLPSDRFSAERPEGSISTLTIQRTEQRDSAMYRCASSLVVWSTQYFGPGTRLTVL.

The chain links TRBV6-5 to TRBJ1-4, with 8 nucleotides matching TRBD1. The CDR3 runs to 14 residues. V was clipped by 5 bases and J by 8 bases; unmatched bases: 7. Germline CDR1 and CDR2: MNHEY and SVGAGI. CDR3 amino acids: CASSIDRGGEKLFF. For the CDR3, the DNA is TGTGCCAGCAGTATCGACAGGGGTGGGGAAAAACTGTTTTTT.

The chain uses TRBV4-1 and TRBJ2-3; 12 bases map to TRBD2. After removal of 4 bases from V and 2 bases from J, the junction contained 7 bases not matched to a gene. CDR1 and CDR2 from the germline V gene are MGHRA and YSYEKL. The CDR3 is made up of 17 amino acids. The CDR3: CASSLGLAGPYTDTQYF. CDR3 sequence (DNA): TGCGCCAGCAGCCTGGGACTAGCGGGCCCGTACACAGATACGCAGTATTTT.

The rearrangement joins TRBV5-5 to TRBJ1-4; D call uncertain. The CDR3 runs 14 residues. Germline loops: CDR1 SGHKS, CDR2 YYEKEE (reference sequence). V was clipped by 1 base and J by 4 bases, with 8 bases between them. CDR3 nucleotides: TGTGCCAGCAGCTTGAGGTTGCTTAATGAAAAACTGTTTTTT. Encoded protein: CASSLRLLNEKLFF.

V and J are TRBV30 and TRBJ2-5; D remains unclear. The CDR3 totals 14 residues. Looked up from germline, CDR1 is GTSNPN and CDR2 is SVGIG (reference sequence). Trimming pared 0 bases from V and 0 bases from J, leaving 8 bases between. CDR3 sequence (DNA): TGTGCCTGGAGTGTACATCAGGACCAAGAGACCCAGTACTTC. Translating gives CAWSVHQDQETQYF.

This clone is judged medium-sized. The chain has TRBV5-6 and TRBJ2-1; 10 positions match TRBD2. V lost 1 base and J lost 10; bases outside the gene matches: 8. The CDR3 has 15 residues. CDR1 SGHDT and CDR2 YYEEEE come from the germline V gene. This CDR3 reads CASSLYSGRGAEQFF. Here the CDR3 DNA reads TGTGCCAGCAGCTTGTACAGCGGGAGGGGTGCGGAGCAGTTCTTC.